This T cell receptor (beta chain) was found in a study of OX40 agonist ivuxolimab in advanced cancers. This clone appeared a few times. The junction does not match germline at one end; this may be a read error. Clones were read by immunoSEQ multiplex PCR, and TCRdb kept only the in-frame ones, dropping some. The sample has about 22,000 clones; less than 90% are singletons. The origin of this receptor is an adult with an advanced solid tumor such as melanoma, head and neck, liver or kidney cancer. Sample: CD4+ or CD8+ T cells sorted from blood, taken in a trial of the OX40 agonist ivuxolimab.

The CDR3 region has the DNA TGTGCCAGCCGCTTACGGGGGAACACTGAAGCTTTCTTT. Translating it yields CASRLRGNTEAFF. The chain is built from TRBV11-3 and TRBJ1-1; D gene uncertain. This CDR3 has 13 amino acids. Looked up from germline, CDR1 is SGHNT and CDR2 is YENEEA.